One sample yielded the 10 T cell receptor beta chains listed below, sequenced in a study of blood T cell repertoires in COVID-19. Sequencing was performed with immunoSEQ multiplex PCR; in TCRdb, only in-frame clones are kept and a portion is missing. The sample consists of roughly 220,000 clones, around 87% of them appearing once. The material sequenced was peripheral blood. The receptors stem from a man aged 60-69 years with acute or convalescent COVID-19.

The chain recombines TRBV19 with TRBJ2-7; no clear D. With 8 bases removed from V and 3 bases from J, the gap between germline ends came to 11 bases. The length of the CDR3 is 12 residues. The germline V gene has CDR1 LNHDA and CDR2 SQIVND (reference sequence). In nucleotides, the CDR3 is TGTGCCAGTTCCCCGGGTGACTACGAGCAGTACTTC. Its translation is CASSPGDYEQYF. Filled out from reference TRBV19 and TRBJ2-7, the complete variable domain reads DGGITQSPKYLFRKEGQNVTLSCEQNLNHDAMYWYRQDPGQGLRLIYYSQIVNDFQKGDIAEGYSVSREKKESFPLTVTSAQKNPTAFYLCASSPGDYEQYFGPGTRLTVT.

This clone was seen a single time. The CDR3 DNA follows: TGTGCCAGCAGTCCCCACCGCGAATGGACAGGGGGCTACGAGCAGTACTTC. Protein: CASSPHREWTGGYEQYF. The J gene is TRBJ2-7, the V gene TRBV6-2 or TRBV6-3, with 10 positions matching TRBD1. This CDR3 comprises 17 residues. Germline trimming cut 5 bases from V and 3 bases from J; bases unmatched to any gene: 13. The V gene's germline CDR1 is MNHEY and CDR2 SVGEGT.

The CDR3 DNA reads TGTGCCAGCGTACGGTCCCCGGTTGGTACAGATACGCAGTATTTT. Translated, it gives CASVRSPVGTDTQYF. This chain connects TRBV6-5 to TRBJ2-3, with no clear D. V was clipped by 8 bases and J by 3 bases, with 18 bases between them. Germline V gene sequence: CDR1 MNHEY, CDR2 SVGAGI. The CDR3 is 15 amino acids.

This chain links TRBV3-1 (or the pseudogene TRBV3-2) with TRBJ2-2, with TRBD2 identical over 7 bases. V was clipped by 5 bases and J by 4 bases; unmatched bases: 7. The CDR3 extends over 15 amino acids. Germline V lookup: CDR1 LGHDT, CDR2 YNNKEL (reference sequence). The CDR3 sequence is CASSDRLALTGELFF. CDR3 in DNA: TGTGCCAGCAGCGATCGACTAGCCCTCACCGGGGAGCTGTTTTTT.

This rearrangement joins TRBV9 to TRBJ2-1; 7 bases line up with TRBD1. Germline lookup yields CDR1 SGDLS and CDR2 YYNGEE. The CDR3 loop spans 14 amino acids. With 0 bases clipped from V and 5 bases from J, the junction kept 2 bases outside the gene matches. DNA of the CDR3: TGTGCCAGCAGCGTAGGGACAGGAAACAATGAGCAGTTCTTC. Protein product: CASSVGTGNNEQFF.

This chain joins TRBV19 and TRBJ2-2; D not certain. V was clipped by 1 base and J by 0 bases, with 3 bases between them. CDR3 length: 14 amino acids. Germline-derived CDR1 and CDR2 are LNHDA and SQIVND (reference sequence). The CDR3 DNA is TGTGCCAGTAGTATAGCTACGAACACCGGGGAGCTGTTTTTT. Translated, it gives CASSIATNTGELFF.

The J gene is TRBJ2-7, the V gene TRBV5-1, with D perhaps TRBD1 (5 bases). The CDR3 is 14 amino acids. Per the germline V gene, CDR1 is SGHRS and CDR2 is YFSETQ. Between the trimmed V and J ends, which lost 0 bases and 4 bases, there was a span of 11 bases. This CDR3 reads CASSLGLQGYEQYF. The CDR3 nucleotides are TGCGCCAGCAGCTTGGGCCTTCAGGGTTACGAGCAGTACTTC.

V and J are TRBV4-2 and TRBJ2-6; D gene unclear. Trimming took off 0 bases at V and 6 bases at J, with 15 bases between the two ends. Germline CDR1 is LGHNA and CDR2 is YNFKEQ. This CDR3 region has 17 residues. CDR3: CASSQDFWQDEANVLTF. The CDR3 nucleotides read TGTGCCAGCAGCCAAGATTTTTGGCAGGATGAGGCCAACGTCCTGACTTTC.

A few counts support this clone. J is TRBJ1-2 and V is TRBV6-5; 8 bases fit TRBD1. Trimming removed 6 bases from V and 4 bases from J; junction bases left unmatched: 7. Germline lookup yields CDR1 MNHEY and CDR2 SVGAGI. The CDR3 is 14 amino acids. CDR3 coding DNA: TGTGCCAGCAGACGACAGGGGCCGCGCTATGGCTACACCTTC. This codes for CASRRQGPRYGYTF.

The chain has TRBV28 and TRBJ2-1; weak D call: TRBD2 (5 bases). The CDR3 runs 17 residues. Trimming removed 7 bases at V and 6 bases at J, with 25 bases between. The germline V gene has CDR1 MDHEN and CDR2 SYDVKM. The CDR3 loop is CASKTRLPFGLANEQFF. As DNA, the CDR3 is TGTGCCAGCAAAACGCGACTACCTTTCGGGCTAGCCAATGAGCAGTTCTTC.